The clone carrying this T cell receptor beta chain came up many times. The antigen remains unidentified. These data originate in a study of T cell repertoires in cytomegalovirus infection. Study as a whole: An indication of both CMV infection and matching HLA type came from public TCR beta signatures.

Each CDR3 protein gets one entry after TCRdb re-called the reads with MiXCR. Of approximately 400,000 distinct CDR3 sequences in the sample, roughly 31% were seen once. Overall study findings and caveats: CMV-specific HLA-C-restricted TCR beta clonotypes dominated the ex vivo response.

Sequencing input: PBMCs. The origin of this receptor is a human donor in good health (CMV status not recorded). Some clones in this sample may be carry-over from other donors' samples.

CDR3 DNA sequence: TGTGCCAGCAGCCCGCGACAGGGGGCCTACAATGAGCAGTTCTTC. Translation: CASSPRQGAYNEQFF. This chain uses TRBV7-8 with TRBJ2-1; the match to TRBD1 covers 9 bases. Germline V gene data show CDR1 as SGHVS and CDR2 as FQNEAQ. V trimming: 5 bases; J trimming: 2 bases; junction bases outside the gene matches: 4. The CDR3 is 15 amino acids.